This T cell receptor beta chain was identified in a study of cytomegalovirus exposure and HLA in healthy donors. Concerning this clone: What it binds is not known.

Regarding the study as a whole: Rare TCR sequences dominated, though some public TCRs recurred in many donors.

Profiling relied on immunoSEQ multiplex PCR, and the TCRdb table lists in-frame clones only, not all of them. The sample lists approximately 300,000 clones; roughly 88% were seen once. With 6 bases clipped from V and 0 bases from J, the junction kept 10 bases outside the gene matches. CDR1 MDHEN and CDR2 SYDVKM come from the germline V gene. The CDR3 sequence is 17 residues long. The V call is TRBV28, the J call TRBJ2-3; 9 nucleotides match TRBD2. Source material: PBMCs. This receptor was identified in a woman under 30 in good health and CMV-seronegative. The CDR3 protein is CASSRTGAGGSTDTQYF. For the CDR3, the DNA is TGTGCCAGCAGCCGAACAGGCGCGGGAGGGAGCACAGATACGCAGTATTTT.